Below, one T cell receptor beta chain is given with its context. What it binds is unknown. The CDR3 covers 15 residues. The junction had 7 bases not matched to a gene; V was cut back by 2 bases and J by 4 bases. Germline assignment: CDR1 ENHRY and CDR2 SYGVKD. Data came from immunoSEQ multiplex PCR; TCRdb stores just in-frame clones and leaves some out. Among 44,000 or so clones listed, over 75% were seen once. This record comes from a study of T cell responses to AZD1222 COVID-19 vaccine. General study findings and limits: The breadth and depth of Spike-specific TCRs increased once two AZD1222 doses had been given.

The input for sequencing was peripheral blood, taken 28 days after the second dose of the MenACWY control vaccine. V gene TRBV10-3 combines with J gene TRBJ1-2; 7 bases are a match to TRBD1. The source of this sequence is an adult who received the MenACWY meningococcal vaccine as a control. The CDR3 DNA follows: TGTGCCATCAGTGAGGGAGGTGACAGGGCCTATGGCTACACCTTC. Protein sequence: CAISEGGDRAYGYTF.